These 21 T cell receptor beta chains were sequenced from one sample in a study of response to subunit inactivated influenza vaccine. TCRdb called the RT-PCR reads again in MiXCR, with one record for every CDR3 protein. This repertoire shows some 500,000 distinct CDR3 sequences, 16% found once; its top ten account for 2.5% to 3.5%. Sequenced here: CD4+ T cells sorted from PBMCs, sampled about 23 months after vaccination. Receptor source: a man in his fifties or sixties who received an inactivated influenza vaccine.

This clonotype was observed a handful of times. The chain employs TRBV4-1 and TRBJ1-1; D might be TRBD1 (5 bases). Germline CDR1 is MGHRA and CDR2 is YSYEKL. Trimming stripped 6 bases from V and 2 bases from J, with 10 bases between. CDR3 length: 13 amino acids. The CDR3 region is CASRKGDNTEAFF. CDR3 coding DNA: TGCGCCAGCAGAAAAGGGGATAACACTGAAGCTTTCTTT.

This clonotype appeared a few times. The chain joins TRBV10-2 to TRBJ2-1; 12 bases are a match to TRBD2. Germline V gives CDR1 WSHSY, CDR2 SAAADI. Trimming removed 6 bases from V and 5 bases from J; junction bases left unmatched: 14. The CDR3 loop spans 18 amino acids. DNA of the CDR3: TGCGCCAGCAGGGCGACTAGCGGGGGCGCCAAACTCAACAATGAGCAGTTCTTC. Translated: CASRATSGGAKLNNEQFF.

This clonotype was counted a few times. The rearrangement joins TRBV7-2 to TRBJ2-3, with 7 bases identical to TRBD1. The germline V gene encodes CDR1 SGHTA and CDR2 FQGNSA. The junction had 7 bases not matched to a gene; V was cut back by 5 bases and J by 2 bases. This CDR3 region has 15 residues. CDR3 coding DNA: TGTGCCAGCAGCGCCTGGACAGGATTCACAGATACGCAGTATTTT. Translated, it gives CASSAWTGFTDTQYF.

The chain's CDR3 is CASSSTGIDEQYF. The CDR3 region has the DNA TGTGCCAGCAGCTCGACAGGGATCGACGAGCAGTACTTC. This chain connects TRBV6-1 to TRBJ2-7, with 7 bases lining up with TRBD1. The CDR3 sequence is 13 residues long. V dropped 6 bases and J dropped 5; count of bases not matched to a gene: 7. Germline CDR1 is MNHNS and CDR2 is SASEGT.

The chain recombines TRBV28 with TRBJ1-6, with 9 bases aligning to TRBD1. Trimming removed 5 bases from V and 9 bases from J; junction bases left unmatched: 8. CDR1 is MDHEN and CDR2 is SYDVKM in the germline V gene. This CDR3 region has 15 residues. Here the CDR3 DNA reads TGTGCCAGCAGTAAGCCGGGGACAGGGATTTCACCCCTCCACTTT. It specifies CASSKPGTGISPLHF.

This clonotype has a handful of counts. The chain has TRBV20-1 and TRBJ1-1; a possible D gene is TRBD1 (5 bases). Deletions cut 6 bases from V and 3 bases from J, with 14 bases between. The germline CDR1 and CDR2 sequences are DFQATT and SNEGSKA (reference sequence). The CDR3 runs to 13 residues. CDR3 DNA sequence: TGCAGTGCCCCCGGGACTTTGGACACTGAAGCTTTCTTT. This translates into CSAPGTLDTEAFF.

The V gene is TRBV6-5, the J gene TRBJ1-1; TRBD1 is a possible D gene (5 bases). Trimming took off 2 bases at V and 5 bases at J, with 15 bases between the two ends. The CDR3 contains 15 residues. Germline CDR1 and CDR2: MNHEY and SVGAGI. This CDR3 reads CASSYPGARGTEAFF. Written as DNA, the CDR3 is TGTGCCAGCAGTTACCCCGGGGCGCGGGGGACTGAAGCTTTCTTT.

This clonotype was seen more than once but under ten times. The rearrangement uses TRBV18 and TRBJ2-3, with 7 bases that match TRBD1. Germline CDR1 is KGHSH and CDR2 is LQKENI. The CDR3 sequence is 16 residues long. The trim removed 1 base at V and 0 bases at J, leaving 4 bases unmatched. The CDR3 DNA sequence: TGTGCCAGCTCACCACTATCGGGACAGAGCACAGATACGCAGTATTTT. Translation: CASSPLSGQSTDTQYF.

This clonotype was picked up many times. The chain couples TRBV6-5 to TRBJ2-7; the match to TRBD1 covers 10 bases. With 2 bases clipped from V and 2 bases from J, the junction kept 3 bases outside the gene matches. Germline V lookup: CDR1 MNHEY, CDR2 SVGAGI. The CDR3 sequence is 15 residues long. The CDR3 region is CASSYAGTGAYEQYF. CDR3 sequence (DNA): TGTGCCAGCAGTTACGCCGGGACAGGGGCCTACGAGCAGTACTTC.

The chain recombines TRBV20-1 with TRBJ2-7, with D perhaps being TRBD1 or TRBD2 (5 bases each). This CDR3 is built from 14 residues. V was shortened by 5 bases and J by 0 bases, with 14 bases between the two germline ends. The germline V gene encodes CDR1 DFQATT and CDR2 SNEGSKA (reference sequence). The CDR3 bases are TGCAGTGCTTCAAGGGACCTAAGCTCCTACGAGCAGTACTTC. Translated, it gives CSASRDLSSYEQYF.

This clonotype appeared a few times. CDR3: CSARDANIQYF. CDR3 nucleotide sequence: TGCAGTGCCCGGGATGCAAACATTCAGTACTTC. The chain joins TRBV20-1 to TRBJ2-4; maybe TRBD2 (5 bases). CDR3 length: 11 residues. In germline, CDR1 is DFQATT, CDR2 SNEGSKA (reference sequence). The germline V and J ends were trimmed by 6 bases and 6 bases, with 9 bases remaining between them.

J is TRBJ1-4 and V is TRBV11-2, with unresolved D. Deletions cut 1 base from V and 5 bases from J, with 5 bases between. The CDR3 has 13 residues. In germline, CDR1 is SGHAT, CDR2 FQNNGV. The CDR3 bases are TGTGCCAGCAGCTTAGTTTCCAATGAAAAACTGTTTTTT. Translating it yields CASSLVSNEKLFF. Full variable domain (remainder filled in from reference TRBV11-2 and TRBJ1-4): EAGVAQSPRYKIIEKRQSVAFWCNPISGHATLYWYQQILGQGPKLLIQFQNNGVVDDSQLPKDRFSAERLKGVDSTLKIQPAKLEDSAVYLCASSLVSNEKLFFGSGTQLSVL.

The chain joins TRBV29-1 to TRBJ2-5; D is perhaps TRBD2 (7 bases). Per germline, CDR1 SQVTM and CDR2 ANQGSEA. The CDR3 covers 13 residues. V was trimmed by 4 bases and J by 5 bases, leaving 14 bases between them. The CDR3 region is CSVGLGGRETQYF. CDR3 bases: TGCAGCGTTGGACTGGGGGGGCGCGAGACCCAGTACTTC.

This clonotype was observed many times. This chain connects TRBV4-1 to TRBJ2-7, with 12 nucleotides matching TRBD2. V was pared by 1 base and J by 2 bases, with 9 bases of the junction left unmatched. The germline V gene has CDR1 MGHRA and CDR2 YSYEKL. The CDR3 length is 18 residues. CDR3 loop: CASSQGRLAGGQTYEQYF. The DNA for the CDR3 is TGCGCCAGCAGCCAAGGCCGGCTAGCGGGGGGGCAAACCTACGAGCAGTACTTC.

The rearrangement links TRBV6-5 to TRBJ2-7; D is undetermined. The germline V gene encodes CDR1 MNHEY and CDR2 SVGAGI. V lost 0 bases and J 5 bases, leaving 14 bases between the germline ends. The CDR3 is 15 amino acids. The CDR3 bases are TGTGCCAGCAGTTACTCCCTCGGCGGAACCCACGAGCAGTACTTC. Translating it yields CASSYSLGGTHEQYF.

This clonotype has more than one count but fewer than ten. The chain recombines TRBV28 with TRBJ1-1; D not resolved. The germline CDR1 and CDR2 sequences are MDHEN and SYDVKM. This CDR3 comprises 12 residues. The germline V and J ends were trimmed by 5 bases and 5 bases, with 9 bases remaining between them. The CDR3 sequence is CASSLRDTEAFF. CDR3 DNA sequence: TGTGCCAGCAGTCTTAGGGATACTGAAGCTTTCTTT.

This clonotype was recorded many times. V and J are TRBV10-3 and TRBJ1-3; D is unclear. CDR3 length: 15 residues. Trimming stripped 2 bases from V and 0 bases from J, with 8 bases between. The germline V gene has CDR1 ENHRY and CDR2 SYGVKD. In DNA form, the CDR3 reads TGTGCCATCAGTGAGATGGGTCTCTCTGGAAACACCATATATTTT. This codes for CAISEMGLSGNTIYF.

This chain uses TRBV3-1 with TRBJ2-4; 7 bases match TRBD1. V shed 0 bases, J shed 7 bases, and the junction held 6 bases outside the gene matches. Germline V CDR1 and CDR2: LGHDT, YNNKEL (reference sequence). CDR3 length equals 15 residues. CDR3 DNA: TGTGCCAGCAGCCAAGATGGAACAGGGGTTAACATTCAGTACTTC. This codes for CASSQDGTGVNIQYF.

In regard to this clonotype: A much larger clone lies one base from this, so it may be a read error. For the CDR3, the DNA is TGTGCCAGCAGCCAGACAGGAGCTAACTATGGCTACACCTTC. It yields the protein CASSQTGANYGYTF. This chain links TRBV3-1 with TRBJ1-2; maybe TRBD1 (6 bases). This CDR3 has 14 amino acids. Looked up from germline, CDR1 is LGHDT and CDR2 is YNNKEL (reference sequence). V gave up 3 bases and J gave up 0 bases, with 8 bases separating them. Full variable domain (outside the CDR3, taken from reference TRBV3-1 and TRBJ1-2): DTAVSQTPKYLVTQMGNDKSIKCEQNLGHDTMYWYKQDSKKFLKIMFSYNNKELIINETVPNRFSPKSPDKAHLNLHINSLELGDSAVYFCASSQTGANYGYTFGSGTRLTVV.

V and J are TRBV29-1 and TRBJ1-5, with TRBD1 identical over 9 bases. The CDR3 extends over 14 amino acids. Germline CDR1 is SQVTM and CDR2 is ANQGSEA. V was clipped by 6 bases and J by 5 bases; unmatched bases: 8. CDR3 amino acids: CSVTEGTGHQPQHF. CDR3 nucleotide sequence: TGCAGCGTCACCGAGGGGACAGGGCATCAGCCCCAGCATTTT.

The chain employs TRBV4-1 and TRBJ2-2; no clear D. Trimming pared 3 bases from V and 5 bases from J, leaving 7 bases between. Germline V lookup: CDR1 MGHRA, CDR2 YSYEKL. CDR3 size: 13 residues. The CDR3 loop reads CASSQPWTGELFF. The CDR3 coding sequence is TGCGCCAGCAGCCAGCCTTGGACCGGGGAGCTGTTTTTT.